This TCR beta chain was documented in a study of blood T cell repertoires in COVID-19. The repertoire was sequenced with immunoSEQ multiplex PCR; TCRdb's copy has only in-frame clones and lacks some. The top ten clones hold 6.8% of a sample with 100,000 to 130,000 clones, approximately 89% of them seen once. CDR3 size: 17 residues. CDR1 is SGDLS and CDR2 is YYNGEE in the germline V gene. V was trimmed by 0 bases and J by 7 bases, leaving 20 bases between them. The gene calls are TRBV9 and TRBJ2-1, with D possibly being TRBD1 (5 bases). What was sequenced was peripheral blood. This clonotype originated in a man aged 50 to 60 with active or convalescent COVID-19. CDR3 sequence: CASSVEGAQGPLNEQFF. The CDR3 coding sequence is TGTGCCAGCAGCGTAGAAGGGGCTCAAGGACCCCTAAATGAGCAGTTCTTC.